Listed below are T cell receptor beta chains from one sample, sequenced in a study of beta chain features in type 1 diabetes. Data came from immunoSEQ multiplex PCR; TCRdb stores just in-frame clones and leaves some out. The table has about 170,000 clones, roughly 8% seen once. Sequenced material: central memory CD4+ T cells from blood. The receptors were gathered from a woman in her 40s with type 1 diabetes. Both conserved end residues are part of each CDR3. D genes are given only for firm matches. The size entry is marked missing in some rows and otherwise reads once, few, many or a size class.

J	size	V	D	CDR3	DNA
TRBJ1-1	NA	TRBV20-1	NA	CSAAQDTEAFF	TGCAGTGCTGCGCAGGACACTGAAGCTTTCTTT
TRBJ1-5	NA	TRBV29-1	NA	CSVGVGGLNSNQPQHF	TGCAGCGTTGGAGTAGGGGGTCTGAATAGCAATCAGCCCCAGCATTTT
TRBJ2-5	once	TRBV7-2	NA	CASSRSSRETQYF	TGTGCCAGCAGCCGCTCCAGCAGGGAGACCCAGTACTTC
TRBJ2-5	few	TRBV27	NA	CASSRLASKETQYF	TGTGCCAGCAGTCGGCTAGCGTCTAAAGAGACCCAGTACTTC
TRBJ2-5	NA	TRBV7-3	TRBD1	CASSPGTAKETQYF	TGTGCCAGCAGCCCCGGGACAGCTAAAGAGACCCAGTACTTC
TRBJ1-2	NA	TRBV10-3	TRBD1	CAATPQGDYGYTF	TGTGCCGCAACCCCACAGGGGGACTATGGCTACACCTTC
TRBJ1-5	NA	TRBV2	NA	CASRGDSSQPQHF	TGTGCCAGCAGGGGGGACTCAAGTCAGCCCCAGCATTTT
TRBJ2-5	few	TRBV5-1	NA	CASSPGQQETQYF	TGCGCCAGCAGCCCTGGACAGCAAGAGACCCAGTACTTC
TRBJ1-1	NA	TRBV28	NA	CASSLDAAEAFF	TGTGCCAGCAGTTTAGACGCGGCTGAAGCTTTCTTT
TRBJ2-2	few	TRBV4-3	TRBD2	CASSQEILRELNTGELFF	TGCGCCAGCAGCCAAGAGATTCTGCGGGAGTTAAACACCGGGGAGCTGTTTTTT
TRBJ1-1	few	TRBV18	NA	CASSPTRETNTEAFF	TGTGCCAGCTCACCAACACGGGAGACGAACACTGAAGCTTTCTTT
TRBJ2-5	few	TRBV9	TRBD1	CASSLADRGTKETQYF	TGTGCCAGCAGCTTAGCTGACAGGGGGACTAAAGAGACCCAGTACTTC
TRBJ2-1	few	TRBV13	NA	CASSLPGSASSYNEQFF	TGTGCCAGCAGCTTACCGGGTAGCGCTAGCTCCTACAATGAGCAGTTCTTC
TRBJ1-1	NA	TRBV6-6	NA	CASREQGSEFTEAFF	TGTGCCAGCAGAGAACAGGGTTCCGAGTTCACTGAAGCTTTCTTT
TRBJ1-1	NA	TRBV7-9	NA	CASSLEQGNTEAFF	TGTGCCAGCAGCTTGGAACAGGGGAACACTGAAGCTTTCTTT
TRBJ1-1	few	TRBV4-1	TRBD1	CASSQNYRGGTEAFF	TGCGCCAGCAGCCAAAATTACAGGGGGGGCACTGAAGCTTTCTTT
TRBJ1-6	NA	TRBV9	TRBD1	CASSQATGWQSPLHF	TGTGCCAGCAGCCAGGCGACAGGGTGGCAATCACCCCTCCACTTT
TRBJ1-5	few	TRBV28	TRBD1	CASSFLLQGGNQPQHF	TGTGCCAGCAGTTTTCTCCTACAGGGGGGAAATCAGCCCCAGCATTTT
TRBJ1-4	few	TRBV28	NA	CASRSGGSTNEKLFF	TGTGCCAGCAGATCTGGAGGGTCAACTAATGAAAAACTGTTTTTT
TRBJ2-7	few	TRBV7-9	NA	CASSWGTSTYEQYF	TGTGCCAGCAGCTGGGGGACATCCACCTACGAGCAGTACTTC
TRBJ2-7	many	TRBV7-2	TRBD2	CASRPPGLAGAYEQYF	TGTGCCAGCAGACCACCGGGACTAGCGGGAGCCTACGAGCAGTACTTC
TRBJ2-7	NA	TRBV29-1	TRBD2	CSVEKGTSGGGEQYF	TGCAGCGTTGAGAAAGGGACTAGCGGGGGGGGAGAGCAGTACTTC
TRBJ1-1	NA	TRBV18	NA	CASSPLRTDLPEAFF	TGTGCCAGCTCACCACTTAGGACAGACCTTCCTGAAGCTTTCTTT
TRBJ2-7	few	TRBV27	NA	CASSFRASGAYEQYF	TGTGCCAGCAGTTTCCGGGCCAGCGGTGCCTACGAGCAGTACTTC
TRBJ1-1	few	TRBV18	TRBD1	CASSPLGQANTEAFF	TGTGCCAGCTCACCTCTTGGACAGGCGAACACTGAAGCTTTCTTT
TRBJ2-6	NA	TRBV29-1	TRBD1	CSVVGQGAAGANVLTF	TGCAGCGTTGTGGGACAGGGGGCGGCGGGGGCCAACGTCCTGACTTTC
TRBJ2-7	few	TRBV7-9	NA	CASSLVGEQYF	TGTGCCAGCAGCTTAGTCGGGGAGCAGTACTTC
TRBJ2-3	few	TRBV5-1	TRBD2	CASSFLTSGKADTQYF	TGCGCCAGCAGCTTCCTGACTAGCGGGAAGGCAGATACGCAGTATTTT
TRBJ2-7	few	TRBV5-1	TRBD1	CASIELPGQGVYEQYF	TGCGCCAGCATCGAACTCCCGGGACAGGGTGTTTACGAGCAGTACTTC
TRBJ2-1	NA	TRBV6-5	NA	CASSYAGSYNEQFF	TGTGCCAGCAGTTATGCAGGTTCCTACAATGAGCAGTTCTTC
TRBJ1-1	few	TRBV5-1	TRBD1	CASRLDYRGRNTEAFF	TGCGCCAGCAGGCTCGACTACAGGGGACGAAACACTGAAGCTTTCTTT
TRBJ2-7	NA	TRBV7-3	TRBD1	CASSFDRGYEQYF	TGTGCCAGCAGCTTCGACAGGGGTTACGAGCAGTACTTC
TRBJ1-1	many	TRBV5-1	TRBD1	CASSLGQGPGIAFF	TGCGCCAGCAGCTTGGGACAGGGGCCGGGCATAGCTTTCTTT
TRBJ2-5	NA	TRBV14	NA	CASSPQGVGETQYF	TGTGCCAGCAGCCCACAGGGTGTGGGAGAGACCCAGTACTTC
TRBJ2-2	NA	TRBV5-4	TRBD1	CASSQDRGAGELFF	TGTGCCAGCAGCCAAGACAGGGGGGCCGGGGAGCTGTTTTTT
TRBJ1-1	NA	TRBV18	NA	CASSPQGQGNTEAFF	TGTGCCAGCTCACCTCAAGGGCAGGGTAACACTGAAGCTTTCTTT
TRBJ2-7	NA	TRBV19	TRBD2	CASSNLAGVNEQYF	TGTGCCAGTAGTAATCTAGCGGGAGTGAACGAGCAGTACTTC
TRBJ1-2	NA	TRBV29-1	NA	CSVEDSGREDGYTF	TGCAGCGTTGAAGATTCAGGCAGGGAAGATGGCTACACCTTC
TRBJ1-1	few	TRBV20-1	NA	CSARELTEAFF	TGCAGTGCTAGAGAACTCACTGAAGCTTTCTTT
TRBJ2-7	NA	TRBV4-3	NA	CASSRLHGDEQYF	TGCGCCAGCAGCCGCCTTCACGGGGACGAGCAGTACTTC
TRBJ2-5	NA	TRBV5-1	TRBD2	CASSPSSGGETQYF	TGCGCCAGCAGCCCGTCCTCGGGGGGAGAGACCCAGTACTTC
TRBJ2-7	NA	TRBV5-8	NA	CASSPTYYEQYF	TGTGCCAGCAGCCCCACTTACTACGAGCAGTACTTC
TRBJ2-2	few	TRBV9	NA	CASSVASRATGELFF	TGTGCCAGCAGCGTAGCATCCAGGGCCACCGGGGAGCTGTTTTTT
TRBJ2-5	NA	TRBV6-6	TRBD2	CASSTSGGFVETQYF	TGTGCCAGCAGTACTAGCGGGGGGTTCGTGGAGACCCAGTACTTC
TRBJ1-1	few	TRBV29-1	NA	CSASRQGSDTEAFF	TGCAGCGCCTCCCGTCAGGGGTCCGACACTGAAGCTTTCTTT
TRBJ2-2	few	TRBV19	TRBD2	CASSIGLAVTGELFF	TGTGCCAGTAGTATAGGCCTAGCGGTCACCGGGGAGCTGTTTTTT
TRBJ2-1	NA	TRBV5-1	NA	CASSLSNEQFF	TGCGCCAGCAGCTTGTCGAATGAGCAGTTCTTC
TRBJ2-5	NA	TRBV5-1	NA	CASSLRGHNNQETQYF	TGCGCCAGCAGCTTGAGAGGACACAACAATCAAGAGACCCAGTACTTC
TRBJ2-5	NA	TRBV27	TRBD1	CASSLRGSSETQYF	TGTGCCAGCAGCCTCAGGGGGAGTTCAGAGACCCAGTACTTC
TRBJ1-5	few	TRBV19	TRBD1	CASRTGGSGNQPQHF	TGTGCCAGTAGGACAGGGGGAAGCGGCAATCAGCCCCAGCATTTT
TRBJ2-5	few	TRBV9	TRBD2	CASSNPSGGVYLQETQYF	TGTGCCAGCAGCAACCCCAGCGGGGGGGTCTACCTCCAAGAGACCCAGTACTTC
TRBJ1-6	NA	TRBV1	NA	CTSSQAASGEGRSYNSPLHF	TGCACCAGCAGCCAGGCTGCCTCGGGGGAAGGGAGGTCCTATAATTCACCCCTCCACTTT
TRBJ2-2	NA	TRBV9	NA	CASSLAVSDTGELFF	TGTGCCAGCAGCTTAGCGGTTTCGGACACCGGGGAGCTGTTTTTT
TRBJ2-1	NA	TRBV15	TRBD2	CATSRALAGSYNEQFF	TGTGCCACCAGCAGAGCACTAGCGGGATCCTACAATGAGCAGTTCTTC
TRBJ2-1	few	TRBV18	TRBD1	CASSLRQGKSNEQFF	TGTGCCAGCTCACTCAGACAGGGGAAAAGCAATGAGCAGTTCTTC
TRBJ2-6	NA	TRBV9	TRBD1	CASSATGAGANVLTF	TGTGCCAGCAGCGCTACAGGGGCAGGGGCCAACGTCCTGACTTTC
TRBJ1-2	NA	TRBV19	NA	CASSFREPYGYTF	TGTGCCAGTAGTTTCCGGGAGCCCTATGGCTACACCTTC